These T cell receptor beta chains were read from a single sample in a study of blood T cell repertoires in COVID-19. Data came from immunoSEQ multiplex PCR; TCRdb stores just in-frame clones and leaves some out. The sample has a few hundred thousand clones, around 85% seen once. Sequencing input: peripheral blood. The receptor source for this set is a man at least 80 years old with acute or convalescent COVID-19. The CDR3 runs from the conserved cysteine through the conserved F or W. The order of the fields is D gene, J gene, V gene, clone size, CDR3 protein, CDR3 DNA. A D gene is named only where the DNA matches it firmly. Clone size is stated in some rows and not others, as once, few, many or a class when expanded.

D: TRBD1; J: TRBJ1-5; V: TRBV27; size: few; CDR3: CASGMGQYGNQPQHF; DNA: TGTGCCAGCGGAATGGGACAGTATGGCAATCAGCCCCAGCATTTT
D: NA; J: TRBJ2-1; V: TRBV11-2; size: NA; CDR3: CASDNKGAQGGQFF; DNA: TGTGCCAGCGATAATAAGGGGGCGCAGGGGGGTCAGTTCTTC
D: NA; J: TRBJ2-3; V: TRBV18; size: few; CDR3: CASSLGQGGPDTQYF; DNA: TGTGCCAGCTCACTAGGACAGGGAGGGCCAGATACGCAGTATTTT
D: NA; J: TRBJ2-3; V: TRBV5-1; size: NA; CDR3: CASSLGQIPRTDTQYF; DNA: TGCGCCAGCTCTCTAGGACAGATCCCCCGCACAGATACGCAGTATTTT
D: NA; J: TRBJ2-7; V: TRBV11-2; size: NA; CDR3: CASSLVFTGTYEQYF; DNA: TGTGCCAGCAGCTTAGTGTTCACAGGAACCTACGAGCAGTACTTC
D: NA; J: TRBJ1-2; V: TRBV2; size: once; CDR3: CASSASQTNYGYTF; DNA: TGTGCCAGCAGTGCGTCACAGACGAACTATGGCTACACCTTC
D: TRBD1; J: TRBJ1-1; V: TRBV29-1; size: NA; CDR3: CSSRTGGNTEAFF; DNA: TGCAGCTCCCGGACAGGGGGGAACACTGAAGCTTTCTTT
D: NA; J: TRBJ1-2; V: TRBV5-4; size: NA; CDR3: CASSLGGRSINGYTF; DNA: TGTGCCAGCAGCTTGGGGGGGCGATCTATCAATGGCTACACCTTC
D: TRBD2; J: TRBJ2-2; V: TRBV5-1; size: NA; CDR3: CASSLMLSSGRGNTGELFF; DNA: TGCGCCAGCAGCTTGATGTTGTCTAGCGGGAGAGGGAACACCGGGGAGCTGTTTTTT
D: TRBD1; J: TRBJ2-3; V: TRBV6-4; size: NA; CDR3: CASSRDRGPYTQYF; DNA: TGTGCCAGCAGTCGGGACAGGGGGCCGTATACGCAGTATTTT
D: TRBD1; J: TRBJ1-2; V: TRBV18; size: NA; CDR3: CASSPKSVRGDYGYTF; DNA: TGTGCCAGCTCCCCTAAGTCCGTCAGGGGGGACTATGGCTACACCTTC
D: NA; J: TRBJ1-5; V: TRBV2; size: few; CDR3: CASSARGGNQPQHF; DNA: TGTGCCAGCAGCGCCAGGGGCGGCAATCAGCCCCAGCATTTT
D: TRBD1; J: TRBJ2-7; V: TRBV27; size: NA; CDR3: CASSLKFGTGAYEQYF; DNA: TGTGCCAGCAGTTTAAAATTTGGGACAGGGGCCTACGAGCAGTACTTC
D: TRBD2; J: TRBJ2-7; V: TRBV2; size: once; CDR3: CASRDQVRLAGGEQYF; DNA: TGTGCCAGCAGAGATCAAGTCAGGCTAGCGGGAGGCGAGCAGTACTTC
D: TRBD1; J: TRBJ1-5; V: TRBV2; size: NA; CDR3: CASSAAGGYQPQHF; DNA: TGTGCCAGCAGTGCCGCAGGGGGATATCAGCCCCAGCATTTT
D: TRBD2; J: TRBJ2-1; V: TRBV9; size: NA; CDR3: CASTAPGLAGKNEQFF; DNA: TGTGCCAGCACCGCCCCAGGGCTAGCGGGGAAGAATGAGCAGTTCTTC
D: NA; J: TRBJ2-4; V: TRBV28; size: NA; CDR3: CASRPGTQENIQYF; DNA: TGTGCCAGCAGACCCGGGACACAGGAAAACATTCAGTACTTC
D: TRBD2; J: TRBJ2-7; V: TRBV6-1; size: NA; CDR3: CASSETVASGWYEQYF; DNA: TGTGCCAGCAGTGAAACCGTGGCTAGCGGGTGGTACGAGCAGTACTTC
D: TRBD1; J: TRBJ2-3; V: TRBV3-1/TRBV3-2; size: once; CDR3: CASSQGAGRGWADTQYF; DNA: TGTGCCAGCAGCCAAGGCGCGGGCAGGGGGTGGGCAGATACGCAGTATTTT
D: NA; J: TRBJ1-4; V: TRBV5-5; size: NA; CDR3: CASSLIWGGTNEKLFF; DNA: TGTGCCAGCAGCTTGATCTGGGGGGGAACTAATGAAAAACTGTTTTTT
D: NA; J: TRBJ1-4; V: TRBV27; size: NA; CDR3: CASAIDGVNEKLFF; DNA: TGTGCCAGTGCCATCGACGGGGTTAATGAAAAACTGTTTTTT
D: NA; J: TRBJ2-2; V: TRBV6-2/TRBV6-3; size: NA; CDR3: CASSRYAPSVNTGELFF; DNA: TGTGCCAGCAGCCGCTATGCCCCTAGCGTGAACACCGGGGAGCTGTTTTTT
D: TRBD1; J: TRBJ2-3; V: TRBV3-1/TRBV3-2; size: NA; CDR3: CASSVRRDRGRNTQYF; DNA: TGTGCCAGCAGCGTCCGGAGGGACAGGGGGCGAAATACGCAGTATTTT